These T cell receptor beta chains were read from a single sample in a study of Ad26.COV2.S vaccination and SARS-CoV-2 variants. This table comes from immunoSEQ multiplex PCR, and its TCRdb copy is limited to in-frame clones, with some not included. This sample has some 460,000 clones, with 80% to 90% found just once. The sequenced sample was peripheral blood, obtained in a trial of Ad26.COV2.S vaccine versus placebo. The receptors here all came from a person aged 18 to 65 who received the Ad26.COV2.S COVID-19 vaccine or a placebo. CDR3s include the opening cysteine and the closing phenylalanine or tryptophan. A D gene is named only where the DNA matches it firmly. The listing skips clone size in some rows; elsewhere it reads once, few, many or a size class.

TRBJ2-2 NA NA TRBV18 CASSLFGGKYAGELFF TGTGCCAGCTCATTGTTCGGGGGCAAATACGCCGGGGAGCTGTTTTTT
TRBJ2-1 once NA TRBV21-1 CASRLPGDYNEQFF TGTGCCAGCAGACTGCCGGGTGACTACAATGAGCAGTTCTTC
TRBJ1-5 few NA TRBV19 CASSIPEFSNQPQHF TGTGCCAGTAGTATTCCGGAGTTTAGCAATCAGCCCCAGCATTTT
TRBJ1-2 NA NA TRBV24-1 CATSGQYGYTF TGTGCCACCAGTGGGCAGTATGGCTACACCTTC
TRBJ2-3 NA TRBD2 TRBV30 CAWSVGGRATDTQYF TGTGCCTGGAGTGTGGGCGGGAGGGCCACAGATACGCAGTATTTT
TRBJ2-3 NA TRBD2 TRBV6-2/TRBV6-3 CASSYSTGRVTSGTWGQYF TGTGCCAGCAGTTACTCGACGGGCCGGGTGACTAGCGGGACTTGGGGGCAGTATTTT
TRBJ1-1 NA TRBD1 TRBV30 CAWSGGQSDNTEAFF TGTGCCTGGAGTGGGGGACAGTCGGATAACACTGAAGCTTTCTTT
TRBJ2-1 NA TRBD2 TRBV18 CASSQGLAGDNEQFF TGTGCCAGCTCCCAGGGACTAGCGGGAGACAATGAGCAGTTCTTC
TRBJ1-6 NA NA TRBV19 CASRQGNSPLHF TGTGCCAGTAGACAGGGAAATTCACCCCTCCACTTT
TRBJ1-2 NA TRBD1 TRBV7-2 CASSLEPSGGIYGYTF TGTGCCAGCAGCTTAGAGCCCTCAGGGGGCATCTATGGCTACACCTTC
TRBJ2-3 NA NA TRBV7-9 CASSQPIGATDTQYF TGTGCCAGCAGCCAACCCATAGGGGCCACAGATACGCAGTATTTT
TRBJ2-7 NA NA TRBV5-5 CASSPNYEQYF TGTGCCAGCAGCCCCAATTACGAGCAGTACTTC
TRBJ1-3 NA TRBD1 TRBV5-8 CASSYRQGAGNTIYF TGTGCCAGCAGCTACCGACAGGGCGCTGGAAACACCATATATTTT
TRBJ1-2 NA NA TRBV5-8 CASSLVRAYGYTF TGTGCCAGCAGCTTGGTCAGGGCCTATGGCTACACCTTC
TRBJ2-7 NA TRBD1 TRBV4-1 CASSQGVGQASYEQYF TGCGCCAGCAGCCAGGGCGTAGGACAGGCGTCCTACGAGCAGTACTTC
TRBJ2-2 NA NA TRBV10-2 CASSPALVLTGELFF TGCGCCAGCAGCCCCGCACTAGTTCTTACCGGGGAGCTGTTTTTT
TRBJ1-3 NA NA TRBV9 CASSVGGLNTIYF TGTGCCAGCAGCGTAGGGGGCCTGAACACCATATATTTT
TRBJ2-7 NA TRBD2 TRBV6-1 CASSEVTGGGHEQYF TGTGCCAGCAGTGAAGTTACGGGAGGCGGTCACGAGCAGTACTTC
TRBJ1-3 NA NA TRBV19 CASIPTGSGNTIYF TGTGCCAGTATTCCGACAGGCTCTGGAAACACCATATATTTT
TRBJ1-1 NA NA TRBV6-5 CASSYYGRQNTEAFF TGTGCCAGCAGTTATTATGGACGGCAGAACACTGAAGCTTTCTTT
TRBJ1-5 NA NA TRBV9 CASSRPRAVYSNQPQHF TGTGCCAGCAGCAGACCCAGGGCAGTATATAGCAATCAGCCCCAGCATTTT
TRBJ1-4 NA TRBD1 TRBV7-9 CASSPWTGDGEKLFF TGTGCCAGCAGCCCATGGACAGGTGACGGTGAAAAACTGTTTTTT
TRBJ2-7 NA TRBD2 TRBV5-1 CASSLGLAGVHEQYF TGCGCCAGCAGCCTGGGACTAGCGGGAGTTCACGAGCAGTACTTC